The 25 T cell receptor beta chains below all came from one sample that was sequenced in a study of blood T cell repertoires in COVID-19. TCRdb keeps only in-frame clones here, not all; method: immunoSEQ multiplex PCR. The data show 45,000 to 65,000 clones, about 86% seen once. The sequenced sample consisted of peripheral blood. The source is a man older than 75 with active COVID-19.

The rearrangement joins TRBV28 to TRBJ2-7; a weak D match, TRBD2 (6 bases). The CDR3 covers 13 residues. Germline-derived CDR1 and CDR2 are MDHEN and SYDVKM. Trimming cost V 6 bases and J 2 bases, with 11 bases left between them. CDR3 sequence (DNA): TGTGCCAGCAGCGGGAGCCCCGCCTACGAGCAGTACTTC. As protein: CASSGSPAYEQYF.

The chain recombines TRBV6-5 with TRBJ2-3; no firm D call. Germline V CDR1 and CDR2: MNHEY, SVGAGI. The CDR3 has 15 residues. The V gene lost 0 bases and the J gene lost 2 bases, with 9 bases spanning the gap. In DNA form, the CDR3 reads TGTGCCAGCAGTTACTCTTCGGAGAACACAGATACGCAGTATTTT. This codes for CASSYSSENTDTQYF.

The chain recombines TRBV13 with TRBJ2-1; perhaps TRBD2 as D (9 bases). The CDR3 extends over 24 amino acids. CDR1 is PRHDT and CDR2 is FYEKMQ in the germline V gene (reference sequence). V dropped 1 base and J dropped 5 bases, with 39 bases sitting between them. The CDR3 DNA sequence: TGTGCCAGCAGCTTAGTGGGACAGGACGTTACTTGGGACAACCTAGCGGGGTTTAACAATGAGCAGTTCTTC. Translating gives CASSLVGQDVTWDNLAGFNNEQFF.

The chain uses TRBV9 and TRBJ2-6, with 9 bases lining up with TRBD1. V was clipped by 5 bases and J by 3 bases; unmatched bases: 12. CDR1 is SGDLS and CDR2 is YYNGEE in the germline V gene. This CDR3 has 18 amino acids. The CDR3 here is CASSARGTGIGGANVLTF. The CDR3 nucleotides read TGTGCCAGCAGTGCTAGGGGGACAGGGATAGGTGGGGCCAACGTCCTGACTTTC.

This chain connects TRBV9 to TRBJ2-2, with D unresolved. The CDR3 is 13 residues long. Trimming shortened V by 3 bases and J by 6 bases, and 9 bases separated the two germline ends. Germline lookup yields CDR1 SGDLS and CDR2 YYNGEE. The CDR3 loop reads CASSAVTAGELFF. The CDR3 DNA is TGTGCCAGCAGCGCCGTTACTGCCGGGGAGCTGTTTTTT.

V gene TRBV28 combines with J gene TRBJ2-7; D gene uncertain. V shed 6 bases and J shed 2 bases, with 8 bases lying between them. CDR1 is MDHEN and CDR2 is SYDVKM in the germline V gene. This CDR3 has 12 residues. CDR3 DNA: TGTGCCAGCAGGAGCATCCCCTACGAGCAGTACTTC. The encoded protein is CASRSIPYEQYF. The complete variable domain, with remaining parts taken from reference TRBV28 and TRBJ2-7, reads DVKVTQSSRYLVKRTGEKVFLECVQDMDHENMFWYRQDPGLGLRLIYFSYDVKMKEKGDIPEGYSVSREKKERFSLILESASTNQTSMYLCASRSIPYEQYFGPGTRLTVT.

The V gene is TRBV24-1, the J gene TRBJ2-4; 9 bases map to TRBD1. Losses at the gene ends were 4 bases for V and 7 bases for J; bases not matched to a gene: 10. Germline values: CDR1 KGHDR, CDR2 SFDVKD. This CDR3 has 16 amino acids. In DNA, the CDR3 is TGTGCCACCAGTGAGGCGGGGACAGGGCGAATGAACATTCAGTACTTC. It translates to CATSEAGTGRMNIQYF.

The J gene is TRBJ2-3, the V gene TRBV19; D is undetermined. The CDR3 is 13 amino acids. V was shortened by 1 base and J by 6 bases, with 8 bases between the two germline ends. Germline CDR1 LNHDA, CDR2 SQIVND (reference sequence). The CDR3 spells CASSIVGFDTQYF. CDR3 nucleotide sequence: TGTGCCAGTAGTATAGTCGGTTTTGATACGCAGTATTTT.

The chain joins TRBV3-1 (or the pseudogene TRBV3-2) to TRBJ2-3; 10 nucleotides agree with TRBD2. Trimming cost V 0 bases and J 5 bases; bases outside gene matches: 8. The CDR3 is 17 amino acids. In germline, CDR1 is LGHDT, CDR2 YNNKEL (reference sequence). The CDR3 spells CASSQDHSGRPGDTQYF. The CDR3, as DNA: TGTGCCAGCAGCCAAGATCATAGCGGGAGGCCGGGAGATACGCAGTATTTT.

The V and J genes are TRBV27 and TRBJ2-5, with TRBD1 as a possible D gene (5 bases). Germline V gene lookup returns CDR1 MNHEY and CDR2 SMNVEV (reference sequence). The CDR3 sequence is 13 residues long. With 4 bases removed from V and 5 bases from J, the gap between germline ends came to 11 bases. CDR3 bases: TGTGCCAGCAGTTGGGCCAGGGTGGAGACCCAGTACTTC. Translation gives CASSWARVETQYF.

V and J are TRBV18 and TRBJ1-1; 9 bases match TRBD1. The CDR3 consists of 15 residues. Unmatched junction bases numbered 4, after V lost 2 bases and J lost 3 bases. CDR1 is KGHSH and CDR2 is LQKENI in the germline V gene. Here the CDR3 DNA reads TGTGCCAGCTCACCATATGACAGGGGGTACACTGAAGCTTTCTTT. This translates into CASSPYDRGYTEAFF. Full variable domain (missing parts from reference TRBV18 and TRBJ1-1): NAGVMQNPRHLVRRRGQEARLRCSPMKGHSHVYWYRQLPEEGLKFMVYLQKENIIDESGMPKERFSAEFPKEGPSILRIQQVVRGDSAAYFCASSPYDRGYTEAFFGQGTRLTVV.

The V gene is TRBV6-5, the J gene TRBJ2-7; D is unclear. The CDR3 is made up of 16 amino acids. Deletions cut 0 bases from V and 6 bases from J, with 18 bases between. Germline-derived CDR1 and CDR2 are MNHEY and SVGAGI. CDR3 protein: CASSYSIYNQVPEQYF. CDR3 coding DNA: TGTGCCAGCAGTTACTCGATCTACAATCAGGTGCCCGAGCAGTACTTC.

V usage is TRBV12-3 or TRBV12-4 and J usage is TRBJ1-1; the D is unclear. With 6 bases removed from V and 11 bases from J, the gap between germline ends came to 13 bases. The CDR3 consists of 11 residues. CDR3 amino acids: CASSRGQAAFF. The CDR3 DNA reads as TGTGCCAGCAGCCGCGGGCAGGCGGCTTTCTTT.

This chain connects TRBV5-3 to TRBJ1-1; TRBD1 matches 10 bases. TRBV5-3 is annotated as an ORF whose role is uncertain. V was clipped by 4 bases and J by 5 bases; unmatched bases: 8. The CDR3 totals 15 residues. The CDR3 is CARSPYGTGATEAFF. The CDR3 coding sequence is TGTGCCAGAAGCCCTTACGGGACAGGGGCGACTGAAGCTTTCTTT.

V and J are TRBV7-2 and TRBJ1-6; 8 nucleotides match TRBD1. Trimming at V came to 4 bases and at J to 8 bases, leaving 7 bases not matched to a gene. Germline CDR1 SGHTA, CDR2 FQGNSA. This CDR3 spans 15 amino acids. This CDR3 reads CASSSDPGGYSPLHF. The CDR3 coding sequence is TGTGCCAGCAGCTCGGATCCAGGGGGCTATTCACCCCTCCACTTT.

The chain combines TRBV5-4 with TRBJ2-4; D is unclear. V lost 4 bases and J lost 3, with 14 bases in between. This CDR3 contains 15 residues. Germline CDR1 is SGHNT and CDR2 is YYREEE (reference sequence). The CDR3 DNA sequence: TGTGCCAGCAGCGTTTCTTCGTCGGGCAAAAACATTCAGTACTTC. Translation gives CASSVSSSGKNIQYF.

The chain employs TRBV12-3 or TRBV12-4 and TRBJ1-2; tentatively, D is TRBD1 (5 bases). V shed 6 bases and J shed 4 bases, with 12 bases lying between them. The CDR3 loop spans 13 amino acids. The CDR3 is CASRPRTTYGYTF. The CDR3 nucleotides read TGTGCCAGCAGACCGAGGACAACCTATGGCTACACCTTC.

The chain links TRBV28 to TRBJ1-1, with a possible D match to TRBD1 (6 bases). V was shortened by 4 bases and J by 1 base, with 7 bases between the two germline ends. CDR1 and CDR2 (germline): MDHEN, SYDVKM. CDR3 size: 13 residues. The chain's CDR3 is CASSSGENTEAFF. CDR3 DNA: TGTGCCAGCAGTTCAGGGGAGAACACTGAAGCTTTCTTT.

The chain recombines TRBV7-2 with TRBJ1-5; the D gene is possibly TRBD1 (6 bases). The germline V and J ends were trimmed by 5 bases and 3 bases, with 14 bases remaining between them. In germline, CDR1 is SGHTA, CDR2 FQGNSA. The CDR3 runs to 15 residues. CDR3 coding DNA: TGTGCCAGCAGCCCCTTCGGACAGACCAATCAGCCCCAGCATTTT. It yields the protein CASSPFGQTNQPQHF.

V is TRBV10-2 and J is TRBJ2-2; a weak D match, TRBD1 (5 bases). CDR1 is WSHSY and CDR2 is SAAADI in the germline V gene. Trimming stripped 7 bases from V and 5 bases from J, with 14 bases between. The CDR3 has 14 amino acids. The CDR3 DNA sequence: TGCGCCAGCAATTCCCAGGGTGTGACCGGGGAGCTGTTTTTT. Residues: CASNSQGVTGELFF.

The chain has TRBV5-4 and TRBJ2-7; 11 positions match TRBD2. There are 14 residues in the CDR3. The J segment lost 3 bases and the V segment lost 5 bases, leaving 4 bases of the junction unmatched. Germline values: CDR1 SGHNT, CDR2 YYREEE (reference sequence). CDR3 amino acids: CASSSTSGIYEQYF. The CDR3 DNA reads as TGTGCCAGCAGTTCGACTAGCGGGATCTACGAGCAGTACTTC. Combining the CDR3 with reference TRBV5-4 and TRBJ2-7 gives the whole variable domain ETGVTQSPTHLIKTRGQQVTLRCSSQSGHNTVSWYQQALGQGPQFIFQYYREEENGRGNFPPRFSGLQFPNYSSELNVNALELDDSALYLCASSSTSGIYEQYFGPGTRLTVT.

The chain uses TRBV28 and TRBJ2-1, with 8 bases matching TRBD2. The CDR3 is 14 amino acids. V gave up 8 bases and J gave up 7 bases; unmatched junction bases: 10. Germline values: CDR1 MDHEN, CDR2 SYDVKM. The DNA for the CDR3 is TGTGCCAGCTGTTATAGCGGGAAGGGTAATGAGCAGTTCTTC. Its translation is CASCYSGKGNEQFF.

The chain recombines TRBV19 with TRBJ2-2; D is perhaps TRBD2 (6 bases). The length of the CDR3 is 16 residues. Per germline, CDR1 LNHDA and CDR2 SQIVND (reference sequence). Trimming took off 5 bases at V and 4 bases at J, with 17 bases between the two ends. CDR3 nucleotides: TGTGCCAGTAGTCGCCCGGGAGACACATCCACCGGGGAGCTGTTTTTT. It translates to CASSRPGDTSTGELFF. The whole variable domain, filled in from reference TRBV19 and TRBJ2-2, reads DGGITQSPKYLFRKEGQNVTLSCEQNLNHDAMYWYRQDPGQGLRLIYYSQIVNDFQKGDIAEGYSVSREKKESFPLTVTSAQKNPTAFYLCASSRPGDTSTGELFFGEGSRLTVL.

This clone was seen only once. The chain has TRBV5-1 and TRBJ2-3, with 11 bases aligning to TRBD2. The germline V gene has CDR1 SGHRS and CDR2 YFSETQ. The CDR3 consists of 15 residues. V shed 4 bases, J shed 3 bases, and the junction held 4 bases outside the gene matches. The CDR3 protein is CASSVTSGTTDTQYF. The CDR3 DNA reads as TGCGCCAGCAGCGTGACTAGCGGGACGACAGATACGCAGTATTTT.

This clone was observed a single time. The CDR3 sequence: CASSLLGGLGDGEQYF. The CDR3 bases are TGTGCCAGCAGCTTACTAGGAGGGTTGGGTGATGGCGAGCAGTACTTC. The chain uses TRBV7-6 and TRBJ2-7; a possible D gene is TRBD2 (6 bases). Germline V CDR1 and CDR2: SGHVS, FNYEAQ. The CDR3 totals 16 residues. V lost 2 bases to trimming and J lost 6 bases, with 20 bases between them.